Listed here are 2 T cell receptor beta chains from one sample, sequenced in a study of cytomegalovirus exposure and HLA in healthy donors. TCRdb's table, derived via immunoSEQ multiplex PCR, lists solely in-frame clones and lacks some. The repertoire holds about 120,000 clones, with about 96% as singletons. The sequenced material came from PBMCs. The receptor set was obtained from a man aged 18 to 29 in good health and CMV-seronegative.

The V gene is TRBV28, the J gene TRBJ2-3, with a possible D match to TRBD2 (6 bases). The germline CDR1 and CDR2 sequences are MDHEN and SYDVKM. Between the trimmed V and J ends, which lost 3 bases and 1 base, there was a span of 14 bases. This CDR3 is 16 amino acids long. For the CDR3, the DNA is TGTGCCAGCAGTTTGGGGCTAGCGTTACGCACAGATACGCAGTATTTT. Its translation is CASSLGLALRTDTQYF.

CDR3 coding DNA: TGTGCCAGTAGTTTGCAGGGCGGTCACGAGCAGTACTTC. Its protein product is CASSLQGGHEQYF. J is TRBJ2-7 and V is TRBV19, with D maybe TRBD1 (5 bases). This CDR3 has 13 residues. Germline-derived CDR1 and CDR2 are LNHDA and SQIVND (reference sequence). Trimming cost V 5 bases and J 5 bases, with 13 bases left between them.